This T cell receptor beta chain was captured in a study of T cell responses to AZD1222 COVID-19 vaccine. This CDR3 is built from 14 residues. V lost 1 base to trimming and J lost 1 base, with 7 bases between them. Germline lookup yields CDR1 LNHDA and CDR2 SQIVND (reference sequence). Generated by immunoSEQ multiplex PCR, the TCRdb table keeps only in-frame clones and is missing some. Of roughly 140,000 clones in the sample, about 87% were seen once. Study-wide points: Regions 160-218 and 743-854 held dominance among vaccine-associated CD4 TCRs, which spanned spike. At baseline, seropositivity was found in only five or six AZD1222 recipients. The study sampled repertoires only after the peak T cell response.

On this clone itself: Its antigen is unknown.

The input for sequencing was peripheral blood, taken on day 0 of MenACWY control vaccination. This sequence joins TRBV19 and TRBJ1-2; D is unresolved. The receptor was isolated from an adult in good health. This CDR3 reads CASSIGGNNYGYTF. CDR3 nucleotides: TGTGCCAGTAGTATAGGGGGTAATAACTATGGCTACACCTTC.